A selection of T cell receptor beta chains follows, all from one sample in a study of T cells in Graves' hyperthyroidism and ophthalmopathy. TCRdb ran MiXCR on the multiplex PCR reads and lists one entry per CDR3 protein. Of approximately 870,000 distinct CDR3 sequences in the sample, about 38% were seen once. Sample: blood. Source of these receptors: a man aged 18-30 years with Graves' hyperthyroidism. CDR3s include the opening cysteine and the closing phenylalanine or tryptophan. The D gene is left open where the match is weak. Clone size is stated in some rows and not others, as once, few, many or a class when expanded.

TRBV5-4	TRBJ2-5	TRBD2	.	CASTEGLAEETQYF	TGTGCCAGCACCGAAGGCCTAGCGGAAGAGACCCAGTACTTC
TRBV5-1	TRBJ2-2	TRBD2	few	CASSLTSENTGELFF	TGCGCCAGCAGCCTTACTAGCGAGAACACCGGGGAGCTGTTTTTT
TRBV12-5	TRBJ2-7	TRBD1	.	CASGFRDRGHEQYF	TGTGCTAGTGGTTTCCGGGACAGGGGGCACGAGCAGTACTTC
TRBV6-5	TRBJ2-5	.	few	CASGGSEQETQYF	TGTGCCAGCGGCGGCAGCGAACAAGAGACCCAGTACTTC
TRBV2	TRBJ1-5	.	.	CASSEEGPEHF	TGTGCCAGCAGCGAAGAAGGACCAGAACATTTT
TRBV29-1	TRBJ2-5	.	once	CSVGGGVWETQYF	TGCAGCGTTGGGGGCGGGGTATGGGAGACCCAGTACTTC
TRBV25-1	TRBJ1-2	.	.	CASVGGDYGYTF	TGTGCCAGCGTCGGAGGGGACTATGGCTACACCTTC
TRBV20-1	TRBJ1-1	.	many	CSAGRGDAEAFF	TGCAGTGCTGGACGTGGGGACGCTGAAGCTTTCTTT
TRBV10-3	TRBJ2-6	.	many	CAISEWGAGANVLTF	TGTGCCATCAGTGAGTGGGGGGCTGGGGCCAACGTCCTGACTTTC
TRBV19	TRBJ1-1	.	.	CASSITGRAFF	TGTGCCAGTAGTATAACAGGTCGGGCTTTCTTT